There are a few counts of the clone carrying this T cell receptor (beta chain). The TCRbeta library was prepared with unique molecular identifiers. TCRdb used MiXCR to reprocess the PCR reads, holding one entry per CDR3 protein. The top ten hold over 4.5% of the sample, which has around 400,000 distinct CDR3 sequences, about a tenth seen once. Trimming shortened V by 6 bases and J by 4 bases, and 15 bases separated the two germline ends. Looked up from germline, CDR1 is ENHRY and CDR2 is SYGVKD. The CDR3 length is 14 residues. The sample is drawn from a study of T-cell reconstitution after alpha-beta-depleted transplantation in children.

The sequencing here drew on PBMCs from the stem cell graft donor, taken from the stem cell graft. The genes are TRBV10-3 and TRBJ2-5; D could derive from TRBD1 or TRBD2 (5 bases each). The TCR comes from a human donor who donated a stem cell graft to a child with acute myeloid leukemia. CDR3 loop: CAISPGTQGETQYF. The CDR3 DNA reads as TGTGCCATCAGCCCCGGGACCCAGGGAGAGACCCAGTACTTC.